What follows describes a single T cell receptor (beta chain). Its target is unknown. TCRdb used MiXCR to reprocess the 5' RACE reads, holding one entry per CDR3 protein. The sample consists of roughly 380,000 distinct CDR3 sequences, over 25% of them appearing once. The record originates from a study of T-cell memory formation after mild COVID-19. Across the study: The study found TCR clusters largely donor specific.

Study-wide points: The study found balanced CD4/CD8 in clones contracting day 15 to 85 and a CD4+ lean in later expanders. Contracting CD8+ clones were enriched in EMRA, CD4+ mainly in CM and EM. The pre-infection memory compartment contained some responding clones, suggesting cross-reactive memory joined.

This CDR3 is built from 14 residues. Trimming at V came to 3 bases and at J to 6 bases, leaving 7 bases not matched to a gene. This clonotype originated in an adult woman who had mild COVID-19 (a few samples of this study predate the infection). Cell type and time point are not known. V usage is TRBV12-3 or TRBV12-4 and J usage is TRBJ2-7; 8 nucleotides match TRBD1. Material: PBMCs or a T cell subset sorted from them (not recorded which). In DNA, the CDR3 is TGTGCCAGCAGTTTCTCCATTGACAGGGGCGAGCAGTACTTC. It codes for CASSFSIDRGEQYF.